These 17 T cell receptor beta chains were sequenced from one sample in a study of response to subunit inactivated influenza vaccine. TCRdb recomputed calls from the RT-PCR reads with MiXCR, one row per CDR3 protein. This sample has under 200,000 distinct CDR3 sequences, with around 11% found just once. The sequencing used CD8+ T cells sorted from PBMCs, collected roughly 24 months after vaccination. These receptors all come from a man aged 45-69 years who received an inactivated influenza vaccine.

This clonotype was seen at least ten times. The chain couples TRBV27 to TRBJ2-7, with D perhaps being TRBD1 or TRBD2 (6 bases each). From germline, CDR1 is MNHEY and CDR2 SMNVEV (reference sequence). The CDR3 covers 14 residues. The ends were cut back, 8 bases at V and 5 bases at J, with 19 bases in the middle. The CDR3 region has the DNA TGTGCCAGCCGTTCCGGGGGCACGGTGAACGAGCAGTACTTC. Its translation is CASRSGGTVNEQYF.

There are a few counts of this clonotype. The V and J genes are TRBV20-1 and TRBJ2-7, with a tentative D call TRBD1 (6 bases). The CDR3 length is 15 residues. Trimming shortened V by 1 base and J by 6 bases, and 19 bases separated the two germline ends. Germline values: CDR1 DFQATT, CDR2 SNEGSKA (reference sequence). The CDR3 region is CSARVGTSPSREQYF. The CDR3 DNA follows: TGCAGTGCTAGAGTAGGGACAAGCCCCTCTCGCGAGCAGTACTTC.

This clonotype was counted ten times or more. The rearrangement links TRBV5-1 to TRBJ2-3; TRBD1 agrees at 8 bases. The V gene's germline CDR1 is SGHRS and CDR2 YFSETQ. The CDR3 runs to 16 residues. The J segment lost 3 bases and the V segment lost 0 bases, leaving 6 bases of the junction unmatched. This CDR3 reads CASSLAPDRETDTQYF. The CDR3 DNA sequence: TGCGCCAGCAGCTTGGCCCCGGACAGGGAGACAGATACGCAGTATTTT.

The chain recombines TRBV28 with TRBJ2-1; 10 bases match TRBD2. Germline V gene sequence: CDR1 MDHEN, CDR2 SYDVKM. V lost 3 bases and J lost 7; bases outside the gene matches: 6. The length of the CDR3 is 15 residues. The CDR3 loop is CASSFGTSDGNEQFF. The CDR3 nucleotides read TGTGCCAGCAGTTTCGGGACTAGCGATGGAAATGAGCAGTTCTTC.

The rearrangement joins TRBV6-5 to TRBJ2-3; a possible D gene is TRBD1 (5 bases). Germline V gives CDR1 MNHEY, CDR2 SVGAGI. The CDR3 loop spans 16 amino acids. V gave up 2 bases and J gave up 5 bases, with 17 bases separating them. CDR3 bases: TGTGCCAGCAGTTACACCCTCGACAGTCCCCTAGATACGCAGTATTTT. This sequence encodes CASSYTLDSPLDTQYF.

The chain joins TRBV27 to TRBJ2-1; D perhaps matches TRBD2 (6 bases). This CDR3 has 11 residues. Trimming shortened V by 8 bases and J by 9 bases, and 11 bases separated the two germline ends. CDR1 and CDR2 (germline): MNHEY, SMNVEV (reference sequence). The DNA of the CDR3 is TGTGCCAGCGGCAGCGGGCTTGAGCAGTTCTTC. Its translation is CASGSGLEQFF.

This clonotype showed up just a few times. For the CDR3, the DNA is TGCGCCAGCAGCCAAGAAGCCCCAGGGGGGCCCTATGGCTACACCTTC. As protein: CASSQEAPGGPYGYTF. This chain connects TRBV4-3 to TRBJ1-2, with 7 bases lining up with TRBD1. The CDR3 loop spans 16 amino acids. Losses at the gene ends were 0 bases for V and 4 bases for J; bases not matched to a gene: 8. The germline V gene has CDR1 LGHNA and CDR2 YSLEER.

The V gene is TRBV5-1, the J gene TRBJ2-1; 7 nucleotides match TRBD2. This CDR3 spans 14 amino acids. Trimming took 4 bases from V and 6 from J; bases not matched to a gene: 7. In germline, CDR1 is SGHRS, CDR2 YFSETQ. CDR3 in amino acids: CASSPSWGGNEQFF. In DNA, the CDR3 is TGCGCCAGCAGCCCCTCTTGGGGGGGCAATGAGCAGTTCTTC. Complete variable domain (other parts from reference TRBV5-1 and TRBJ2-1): KAGVTQTPRYLIKTRGQQVTLSCSPISGHRSVSWYQQTPGQGLQFLFEYFSETQRNKGNFPGRFSGRQFSNSRSEMNVSTLELGDSALYLCASSPSWGGNEQFFGPGTRLTVL.

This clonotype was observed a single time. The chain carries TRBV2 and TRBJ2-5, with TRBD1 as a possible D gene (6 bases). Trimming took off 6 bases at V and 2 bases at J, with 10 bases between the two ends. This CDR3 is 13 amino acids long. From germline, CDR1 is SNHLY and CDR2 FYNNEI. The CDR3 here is CASRDSVQETQYF. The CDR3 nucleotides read TGTGCCAGCAGGGACAGCGTACAAGAGACCCAGTACTTC.

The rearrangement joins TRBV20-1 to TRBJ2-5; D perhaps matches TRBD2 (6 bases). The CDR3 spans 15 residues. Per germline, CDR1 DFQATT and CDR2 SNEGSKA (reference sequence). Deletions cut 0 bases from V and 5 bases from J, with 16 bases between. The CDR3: CSARDKEGWEETQYF. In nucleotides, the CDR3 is TGCAGTGCTAGAGATAAGGAGGGGTGGGAGGAGACCCAGTACTTC.

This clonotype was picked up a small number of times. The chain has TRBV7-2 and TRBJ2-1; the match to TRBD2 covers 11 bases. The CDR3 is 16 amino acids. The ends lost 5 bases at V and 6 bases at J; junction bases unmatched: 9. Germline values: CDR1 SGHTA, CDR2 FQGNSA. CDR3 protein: CASSPERLAGTNEQFF. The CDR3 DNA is TGTGCCAGCAGCCCAGAACGACTAGCGGGGACCAATGAGCAGTTCTTC.

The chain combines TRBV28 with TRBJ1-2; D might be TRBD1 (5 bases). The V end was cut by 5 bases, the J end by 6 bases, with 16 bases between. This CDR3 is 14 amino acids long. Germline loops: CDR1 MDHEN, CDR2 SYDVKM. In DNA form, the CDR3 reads TGTGCCAGCAGTACTCTCCCCGGGGGAGATGGCTACACCTTC. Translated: CASSTLPGGDGYTF.

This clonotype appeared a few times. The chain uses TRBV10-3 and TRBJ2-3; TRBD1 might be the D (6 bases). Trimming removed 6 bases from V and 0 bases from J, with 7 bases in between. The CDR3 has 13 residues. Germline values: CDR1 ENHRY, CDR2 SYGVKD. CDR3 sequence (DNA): TGTGCCATCAGGGGGGCTAGCACAGATACGCAGTATTTT. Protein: CAIRGASTDTQYF.

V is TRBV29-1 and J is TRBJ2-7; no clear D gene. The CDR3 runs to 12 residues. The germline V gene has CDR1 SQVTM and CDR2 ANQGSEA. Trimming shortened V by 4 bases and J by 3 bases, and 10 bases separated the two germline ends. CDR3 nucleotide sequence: TGCAGCGTTGGAGACACTCTCTACGAGCAGTACTTC. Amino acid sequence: CSVGDTLYEQYF.

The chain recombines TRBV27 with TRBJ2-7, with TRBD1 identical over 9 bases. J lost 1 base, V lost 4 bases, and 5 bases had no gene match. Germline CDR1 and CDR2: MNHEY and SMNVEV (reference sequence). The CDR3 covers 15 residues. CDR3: CASSYGTGFSYEQYF. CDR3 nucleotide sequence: TGTGCCAGCAGTTACGGGACAGGGTTTTCCTACGAGCAGTACTTC.

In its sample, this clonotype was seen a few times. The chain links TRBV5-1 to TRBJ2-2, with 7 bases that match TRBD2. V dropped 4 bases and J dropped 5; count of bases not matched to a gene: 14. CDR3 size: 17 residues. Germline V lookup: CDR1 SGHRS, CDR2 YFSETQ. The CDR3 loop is CASSMGRGSQVTGELFF. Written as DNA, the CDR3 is TGCGCCAGCAGCATGGGGCGCGGGAGTCAGGTTACCGGGGAGCTGTTTTTT. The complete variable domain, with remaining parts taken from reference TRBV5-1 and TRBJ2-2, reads KAGVTQTPRYLIKTRGQQVTLSCSPISGHRSVSWYQQTPGQGLQFLFEYFSETQRNKGNFPGRFSGRQFSNSRSEMNVSTLELGDSALYLCASSMGRGSQVTGELFFGEGSRLTVL.

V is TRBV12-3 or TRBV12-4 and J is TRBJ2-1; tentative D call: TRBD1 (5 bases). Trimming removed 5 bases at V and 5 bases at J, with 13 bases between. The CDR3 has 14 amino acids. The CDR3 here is CASSPGSPHNEQFF. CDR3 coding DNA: TGTGCCAGCAGTCCAGGGTCGCCCCACAATGAGCAGTTCTTC.